What follows describes a single T cell receptor beta chain. Its matching antigen is unknown. Researchers used 5'RACE with constant-segment primers to make TCR alpha and TCR beta cDNA libraries that carry sample barcodes and UMIs. TCRdb used MiXCR to reprocess the 5' RACE reads, holding one entry per CDR3 protein. The sample carries about 340,000 distinct CDR3 sequences, 20% recorded once. Trimming stripped 7 bases from V and 0 bases from J, with 19 bases between. The CDR3 consists of 17 residues. The germline gives CDR1 MNHNS, CDR2 SASEGT. These data originate in a study of T-cell memory formation after mild COVID-19. The study, taken as a whole, reports: Among contracting clones, CD4+ were mainly CM/EM and CD8+ enriched in EMRA.

The material sequenced was PBMCs or a T cell subset sorted from them (not recorded which). The chain has TRBV6-1 and TRBJ2-1, with a tentative D call TRBD2 (6 bases). This TCR derives from a man aged 18-30 years who had mild COVID-19 (a few samples of this study predate the infection). Cell type and time point are not known. Here the CDR3 DNA reads TGTGCCAGCAAACTTTCCTCCGGGAGAAGCTCCTACAATGAGCAGTTCTTC. Translation gives CASKLSSGRSSYNEQFF.